These 24 T cell receptor beta chains originate from one sample sequenced in a study of blood T cell repertoires in COVID-19. Using immunoSEQ multiplex PCR, the repertoire was profiled, and TCRdb retains in-frame clones only, with some absent. In the table there are some 99,000 clones, around 84% of which are singletons. The material sequenced was peripheral blood. Source of these receptors: a woman between 55 and 75 years old in a cohort sampled during active or convalescent COVID-19.

This clone was seen once. This chain uses TRBV27 with TRBJ2-7; 10 positions agree with TRBD2. The V gene's germline CDR1 is MNHEY and CDR2 SMNVEV (reference sequence). There are 14 residues in the CDR3. V lost 5 bases, J lost 3 bases, and 4 bases stayed unmatched. DNA for the CDR3: TGTGCCAGCAGTCGTGGGACTAGCGACTACGAGCAGTACTTC. This sequence encodes CASSRGTSDYEQYF.

The rearrangement uses TRBV4-1 and TRBJ2-3, with a tentative D call TRBD1 (6 bases). V was cut by 4 bases and J by 2 bases, with 10 bases left in between. CDR1 MGHRA and CDR2 YSYEKL come from the germline V gene. The CDR3 sequence is 14 residues long. CDR3 protein: CASSPWTVTDTQYF. DNA for the CDR3: TGCGCCAGCAGCCCCTGGACAGTCACAGATACGCAGTATTTT.

The V gene is TRBV5-6, the J gene TRBJ1-1; D perhaps matches TRBD1 (6 bases). Trimming pared 0 bases from V and 10 bases from J, leaving 10 bases between. The CDR3 totals 12 residues. CDR1 and CDR2 from the germline V gene are SGHDT and YYEEEE. CDR3: CASSLDRGGAFF. The DNA of the CDR3 is TGTGCCAGCAGCTTGGATCGAGGGGGAGCTTTCTTT. Drawing the rest from reference TRBV5-6 and TRBJ1-1, the complete variable domain is DAGVTQSPTHLIKTRGQQVTLRCSPKSGHDTVSWYQQALGQGPQFIFQYYEEEERQRGNFPDRFSGHQFPNYSSELNVNALLLGDSALYLCASSLDRGGAFFGQGTRLTVV.

The genes are TRBV3-1 (or the pseudogene TRBV3-2) and TRBJ1-1; D unresolved. Trimming cost V 4 bases and J 2 bases, with 5 bases left between them. Germline loops: CDR1 LGHDT, CDR2 YNNKEL (reference sequence). The CDR3 covers 12 residues. The CDR3 DNA is TGTGCCAGCAGCCTCGTTAACACTGAAGCTTTCTTT. Translation: CASSLVNTEAFF.

This clone is a singleton in its sample. The rearrangement joins TRBV9 to TRBJ2-7; the D gene is possibly TRBD2 (6 bases). Germline lookup yields CDR1 SGDLS and CDR2 YYNGEE. V was pared by 0 bases and J by 3 bases, with 16 bases between. This CDR3 has 16 residues. The CDR3 sequence: CASSVAPRGGVYEQYF. CDR3 DNA: TGTGCCAGCAGCGTAGCCCCACGCGGAGGGGTCTACGAGCAGTACTTC.

This clone was recorded once. The chain recombines TRBV2 with TRBJ2-7; TRBD2 agrees at 7 bases. The ends lost 6 bases at V and 6 bases at J; junction bases unmatched: 8. The CDR3 extends over 13 amino acids. Germline CDR1 SNHLY, CDR2 FYNNEI. CDR3 region: CASSRLERGEQYF. The CDR3 coding sequence is TGTGCCAGCAGCCGACTAGAGCGGGGCGAGCAGTACTTC.

The chain carries TRBV9 and TRBJ1-1; perhaps TRBD1 as D (5 bases). Germline loops: CDR1 SGDLS, CDR2 YYNGEE. This CDR3 comprises 13 residues. V was clipped by 4 bases and J by 11 bases, with 18 bases between them. For the CDR3, the DNA is TGTGCCAGCAGCCCAGGTTCGGAGGGGCGGGCTTTCTTT. It translates to CASSPGSEGRAFF.

This chain links TRBV5-4 with TRBJ2-7, with 8 bases matching TRBD2. Per the germline V gene, CDR1 is SGHNT and CDR2 is YYREEE (reference sequence). The CDR3 runs to 15 residues. V gave up 9 bases and J gave up 6 bases; unmatched junction bases: 17. The CDR3 protein is CATGRAGATGPEQYF. The DNA of the CDR3 is TGTGCCACCGGTCGAGCGGGGGCTACCGGGCCCGAGCAGTACTTC.

The rearrangement joins TRBV4-1 to TRBJ2-2, with a possible D match to TRBD2 (6 bases). Between the trimmed V and J ends, which lost 8 bases and 1 base, there was a span of 20 bases. Germline lookup yields CDR1 MGHRA and CDR2 YSYEKL. The CDR3 has 17 residues. The CDR3 DNA follows: TGCGCCAGCCCAAAGGGTTTGGGGCGGGGGAACACCGGGGAGCTGTTTTTT. This gives the protein CASPKGLGRGNTGELFF.

The gene calls are TRBV30 and TRBJ1-5; weak D call: TRBD1 (5 bases). This CDR3 has 14 residues. The germline V gene has CDR1 GTSNPN and CDR2 SVGIG (reference sequence). The V and J ends lost 2 bases and 4 bases respectively, with 12 bases between them. The CDR3 region has the DNA TGTGCCTGGAGTCCTAATGGGGCAAATCAGCCCCAGCATTTT. It codes for CAWSPNGANQPQHF.

The gene calls are TRBV11-3 and TRBJ2-7; the D is unclear. Trimming left V 0 bases short and J 6 bases short, with 6 bases between. Germline V gene sequence: CDR1 SGHNT, CDR2 YENEEA. The CDR3 consists of 12 residues. The CDR3 protein is CASSLDTGEQYF. The CDR3 nucleotides are TGTGCCAGCAGCTTAGATACGGGCGAGCAGTACTTC.

The rearrangement joins TRBV7-9 to TRBJ2-7; weak D call: TRBD1 (7 bases). CDR3 size: 15 residues. The germline gives CDR1 SEHNR, CDR2 FQNEAQ (reference sequence). The V and J ends lost 0 bases and 2 bases respectively, with 11 bases between them. The CDR3 bases are TGTGCCAGCAGCTTAGCTCAGGGGGGCCCCTACGAGCAGTACTTC. Translation: CASSLAQGGPYEQYF.

The V and J genes are TRBV10-3 and TRBJ2-1, with TRBD1 as a possible D gene (5 bases). Trimming took off 1 base at V and 7 bases at J, with 8 bases between the two ends. The CDR3 length is 13 residues. The germline V gene encodes CDR1 ENHRY and CDR2 SYGVKD. The CDR3: CAISEWGSNEQFF. The CDR3, as DNA: TGTGCCATCAGTGAGTGGGGCTCAAATGAGCAGTTCTTC.

The CDR3, as DNA: TGTGCCAGTAGATGGACAGGGGGCGGAGGTGGGGCCAACGTCCTGACTTTC. Amino acids: CASRWTGGGGGANVLTF. This chain connects TRBV19 to TRBJ2-6; 11 positions match TRBD1. The germline V gene has CDR1 LNHDA and CDR2 SQIVND (reference sequence). The CDR3 loop spans 17 amino acids. The V gene end was trimmed by 6 bases and the J gene end by 3 bases; junction bases not matched to a gene: 7. The variable domain in full, completed from reference TRBV19 and TRBJ2-6, reads DGGITQSPKYLFRKEGQNVTLSCEQNLNHDAMYWYRQDPGQGLRLIYYSQIVNDFQKGDIAEGYSVSREKKESFPLTVTSAQKNPTAFYLCASRWTGGGGGANVLTFGAGSRLTVL.

The chain is built from TRBV7-8 and TRBJ2-3; 9 bases agree with TRBD2. Germline V gives CDR1 SGHVS, CDR2 FQNEAQ. Unmatched junction bases numbered 9, after V lost 1 base and J lost 7 bases. CDR3 length: 16 residues. The CDR3 region has the DNA TGTGCCAGCAGCTTAGAGGGGACTAGCACCCGGCATACGCAGTATTTT. Amino acids: CASSLEGTSTRHTQYF.

The sample holds one count of this clone. V gene TRBV2 combines with J gene TRBJ1-5; TRBD1 matches 7 bases. Losses at the gene ends were 6 bases for V and 5 bases for J; bases not matched to a gene: 10. The CDR3 has 15 residues. The V gene's germline CDR1 is SNHLY and CDR2 FYNNEI. The CDR3 protein is CASRREGAGHQPQHF. The DNA for the CDR3 is TGTGCCAGCAGGAGAGAGGGGGCCGGGCATCAGCCCCAGCATTTT.

V and J are TRBV18 and TRBJ2-5, with a weak D call TRBD2 (6 bases). The length of the CDR3 is 13 residues. The germline CDR1 and CDR2 sequences are KGHSH and LQKENI. The germline V and J ends were trimmed by 6 bases and 2 bases, with 10 bases remaining between them. The CDR3 nucleotides read TGTGCCAGCTCCCAGGGACTTCAAGAGACCCAGTACTTC. Protein: CASSQGLQETQYF. Full variable domain (missing parts from reference TRBV18 and TRBJ2-5): NAGVMQNPRHLVRRRGQEARLRCSPMKGHSHVYWYRQLPEEGLKFMVYLQKENIIDESGMPKERFSAEFPKEGPSILRIQQVVRGDSAAYFCASSQGLQETQYFGPGTRLLVL.

The rearrangement uses TRBV5-4 and TRBJ2-5; TRBD1 might be the D (5 bases). CDR1 is SGHNT and CDR2 is YYREEE in the germline V gene (reference sequence). The V end was cut by 0 bases, the J end by 2 bases, with 11 bases between. CDR3 length: 15 residues. The CDR3 DNA sequence: TGTGCCAGCAGCTTGGAAGGGGCACTACAAGAGACCCAGTACTTC. Its translation: CASSLEGALQETQYF.

V gene TRBV19 combines with J gene TRBJ2-7, with a weak D call TRBD2 (6 bases). Germline lookup yields CDR1 LNHDA and CDR2 SQIVND (reference sequence). V lost 5 bases to trimming and J lost 2 bases, with 13 bases between them. The CDR3 sequence is 14 residues long. CDR3: CASSALAPTYEQYF. CDR3 DNA sequence: TGTGCCAGTAGTGCGCTAGCGCCTACCTACGAGCAGTACTTC. The whole variable domain, remainder taken from reference TRBV19 and TRBJ2-7, is DGGITQSPKYLFRKEGQNVTLSCEQNLNHDAMYWYRQDPGQGLRLIYYSQIVNDFQKGDIAEGYSVSREKKESFPLTVTSAQKNPTAFYLCASSALAPTYEQYFGPGTRLTVT.

The V and J genes are TRBV6-1 and TRBJ1-2; D is undetermined. Germline CDR1 reads MNHNS; CDR2 reads SASEGT. The CDR3 consists of 13 residues. Trimming removed 9 bases from V and 0 bases from J, with 11 bases in between. In nucleotides, the CDR3 is TGTGCCAGGTCACAGTCCCCTAACTATGGCTACACCTTC. Translating gives CARSQSPNYGYTF.

This sequence joins TRBV14 and TRBJ2-2; TRBD2 agrees at 10 bases. The ends lost 4 bases at V and 6 bases at J; junction bases unmatched: 5. Germline-derived CDR1 and CDR2 are SGHDN and FVKESK. The CDR3 loop spans 15 amino acids. CDR3 sequence reads: CASSRILAGPGELFF. CDR3 coding DNA: TGTGCCAGCAGCCGTATACTAGCGGGACCCGGGGAGCTGTTTTTT. Based on the CDR3 plus reference TRBV14 and TRBJ2-2, the full variable domain is EAGVTQFPSHSVIEKGQTVTLRCDPISGHDNLYWYRRVMGKEIKFLLHFVKESKQDESGMPNNRFLAERTGGTYSTLKVQPAELEDSGVYFCASSRILAGPGELFFGEGSRLTVL.

V is TRBV20-1 and J is TRBJ2-1; TRBD2 agrees at 13 bases. CDR3 size: 14 residues. V lost 3 bases and J lost 9; bases outside the gene matches: 5. The germline gives CDR1 DFQATT, CDR2 SNEGSKA (reference sequence). Written as DNA, the CDR3 is TGCAGTGCTAGTACACTAGCGGGGGGGATTGAGCAGTTCTTC. This translates into CSASTLAGGIEQFF.

The gene calls are TRBV5-8 and TRBJ1-1, with D perhaps matching TRBD1 (5 bases). The CDR3 consists of 14 residues. The V gene's germline CDR1 is SGHTS and CDR2 YDEGEE. V dropped 6 bases and J dropped 0 bases, with 12 bases sitting between them. The CDR3 sequence: CASTLPGLNTEAFF. The CDR3 DNA reads as TGTGCCAGCACACTCCCAGGGTTGAACACTGAAGCTTTCTTT. Full variable domain (outside the CDR3, taken from reference TRBV5-8 and TRBJ1-1): EAGVTQSPTHLIKTRGQQATLRCSPISGHTSVYWYQQALGLGLQFLLWYDEGEERNRGNFPPRFSGRQFPNYSSELNVNALELEDSALYLCASTLPGLNTEAFFGQGTRLTVV.

This clone appeared a single time. The chain employs TRBV19 and TRBJ2-7, with TRBD2 as a possible D gene (6 bases). Germline assignment: CDR1 LNHDA and CDR2 SQIVND (reference sequence). The V end was cut by 10 bases, the J end by 1 base, with 17 bases between. CDR3 length: 14 amino acids. This CDR3 reads CATKTSGGSYEQYF. CDR3 bases: TGTGCCACCAAAACCTCCGGGGGTTCCTACGAGCAGTACTTC.